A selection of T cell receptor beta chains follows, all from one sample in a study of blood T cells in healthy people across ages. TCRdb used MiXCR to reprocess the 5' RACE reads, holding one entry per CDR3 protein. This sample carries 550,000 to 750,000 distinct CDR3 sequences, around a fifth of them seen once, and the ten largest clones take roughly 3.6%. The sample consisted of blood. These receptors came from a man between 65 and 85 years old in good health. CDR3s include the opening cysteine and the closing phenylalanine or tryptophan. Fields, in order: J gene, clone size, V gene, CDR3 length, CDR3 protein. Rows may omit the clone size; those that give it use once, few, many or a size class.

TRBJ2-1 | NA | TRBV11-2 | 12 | CASSFRKNEQFF
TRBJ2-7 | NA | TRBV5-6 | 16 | CASSVGLAGSPYEQYF
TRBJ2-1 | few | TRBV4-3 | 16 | CASSQESGSKYNEQFF
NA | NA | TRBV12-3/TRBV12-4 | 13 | CASSNFDEETQYF
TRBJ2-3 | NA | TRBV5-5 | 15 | CASSLELTGVDTQYF
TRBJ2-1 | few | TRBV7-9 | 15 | CASSYSGSRGNEQFF
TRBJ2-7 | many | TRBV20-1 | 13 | CSAKKADRGEQYF
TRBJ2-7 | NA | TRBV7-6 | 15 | CASSLAPGGLAEQYF
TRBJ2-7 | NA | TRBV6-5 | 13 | CASSLGTPREQYF
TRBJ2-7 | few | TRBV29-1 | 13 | CSVVIGEYYEQYF
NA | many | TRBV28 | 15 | CASSSRLAGGNEQFF
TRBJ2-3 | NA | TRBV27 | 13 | CASRLSYTDTQYF
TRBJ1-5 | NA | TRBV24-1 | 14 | CATSDLDSNQPQHF
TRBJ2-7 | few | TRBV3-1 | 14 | CASSRRLGSYEQHF
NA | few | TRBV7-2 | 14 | CASSSPNWSDEQYF
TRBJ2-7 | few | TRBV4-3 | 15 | CASSQVFDSSYEQYF
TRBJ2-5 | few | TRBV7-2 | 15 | CASSLDGGYQETQYF
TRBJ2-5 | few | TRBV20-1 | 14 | CSARPTRGLEEQYF
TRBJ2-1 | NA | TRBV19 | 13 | CASSISPYNEQFF
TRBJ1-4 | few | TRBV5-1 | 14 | CASSDGIANEKLFF
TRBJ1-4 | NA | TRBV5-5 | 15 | CASIPWGQKNEKLFF
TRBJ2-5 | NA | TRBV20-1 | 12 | CSERGLQETQYF
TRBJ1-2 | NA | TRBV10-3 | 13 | CAISESGYYGYTF
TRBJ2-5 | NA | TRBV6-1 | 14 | CASILGTGKETQYF
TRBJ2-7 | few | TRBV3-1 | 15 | CASSQGSPPTYEQYF
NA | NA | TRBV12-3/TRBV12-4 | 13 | CASREQDLGEQFF
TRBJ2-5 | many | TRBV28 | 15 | CASSPSGGFSETQYF
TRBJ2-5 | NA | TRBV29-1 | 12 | CSVDSGQATQYF
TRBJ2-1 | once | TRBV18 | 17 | CASSPLRQGNTIDEQFF
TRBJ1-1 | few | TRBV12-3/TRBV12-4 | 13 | CASSQTGYTEAFF
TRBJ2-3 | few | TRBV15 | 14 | CATLDGNPRNTQYF
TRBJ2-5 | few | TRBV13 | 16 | CASRKAGTGYQETQYF
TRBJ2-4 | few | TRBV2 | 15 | CASIRTGLDKNIQYF
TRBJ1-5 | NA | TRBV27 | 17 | CARTPGQRGYSNQPQHF
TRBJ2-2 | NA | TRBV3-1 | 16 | CASSQITSGSGGELFF
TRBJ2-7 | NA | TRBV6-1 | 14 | CASSALKSPYEQYF
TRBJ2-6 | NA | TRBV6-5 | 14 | CASSKTSGANVLTF
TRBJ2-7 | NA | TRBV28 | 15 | CASTPTGTGSYEQYF
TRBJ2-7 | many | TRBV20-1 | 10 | CSARGLSDYF
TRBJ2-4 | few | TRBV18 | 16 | CASSPVGGSAKNIQYF
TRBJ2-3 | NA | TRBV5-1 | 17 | CASSPLLAGGTTDTQYF
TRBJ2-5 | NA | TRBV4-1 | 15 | CASSQGWLPQETQYF
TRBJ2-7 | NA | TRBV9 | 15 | CASSGGQGILYEQYF
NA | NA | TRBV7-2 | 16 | CASSLGSVQGAEEQYF
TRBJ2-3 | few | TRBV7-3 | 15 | CASSPGGAYTDTQYF
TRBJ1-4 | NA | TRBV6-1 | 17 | CASSLTIGTGGQEKLFF
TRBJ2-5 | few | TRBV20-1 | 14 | CSAAGSEGLGTQYF
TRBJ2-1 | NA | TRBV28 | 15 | CASSLHSGPSGEQFF
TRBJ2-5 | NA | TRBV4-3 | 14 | CASSQRTQQETQYF